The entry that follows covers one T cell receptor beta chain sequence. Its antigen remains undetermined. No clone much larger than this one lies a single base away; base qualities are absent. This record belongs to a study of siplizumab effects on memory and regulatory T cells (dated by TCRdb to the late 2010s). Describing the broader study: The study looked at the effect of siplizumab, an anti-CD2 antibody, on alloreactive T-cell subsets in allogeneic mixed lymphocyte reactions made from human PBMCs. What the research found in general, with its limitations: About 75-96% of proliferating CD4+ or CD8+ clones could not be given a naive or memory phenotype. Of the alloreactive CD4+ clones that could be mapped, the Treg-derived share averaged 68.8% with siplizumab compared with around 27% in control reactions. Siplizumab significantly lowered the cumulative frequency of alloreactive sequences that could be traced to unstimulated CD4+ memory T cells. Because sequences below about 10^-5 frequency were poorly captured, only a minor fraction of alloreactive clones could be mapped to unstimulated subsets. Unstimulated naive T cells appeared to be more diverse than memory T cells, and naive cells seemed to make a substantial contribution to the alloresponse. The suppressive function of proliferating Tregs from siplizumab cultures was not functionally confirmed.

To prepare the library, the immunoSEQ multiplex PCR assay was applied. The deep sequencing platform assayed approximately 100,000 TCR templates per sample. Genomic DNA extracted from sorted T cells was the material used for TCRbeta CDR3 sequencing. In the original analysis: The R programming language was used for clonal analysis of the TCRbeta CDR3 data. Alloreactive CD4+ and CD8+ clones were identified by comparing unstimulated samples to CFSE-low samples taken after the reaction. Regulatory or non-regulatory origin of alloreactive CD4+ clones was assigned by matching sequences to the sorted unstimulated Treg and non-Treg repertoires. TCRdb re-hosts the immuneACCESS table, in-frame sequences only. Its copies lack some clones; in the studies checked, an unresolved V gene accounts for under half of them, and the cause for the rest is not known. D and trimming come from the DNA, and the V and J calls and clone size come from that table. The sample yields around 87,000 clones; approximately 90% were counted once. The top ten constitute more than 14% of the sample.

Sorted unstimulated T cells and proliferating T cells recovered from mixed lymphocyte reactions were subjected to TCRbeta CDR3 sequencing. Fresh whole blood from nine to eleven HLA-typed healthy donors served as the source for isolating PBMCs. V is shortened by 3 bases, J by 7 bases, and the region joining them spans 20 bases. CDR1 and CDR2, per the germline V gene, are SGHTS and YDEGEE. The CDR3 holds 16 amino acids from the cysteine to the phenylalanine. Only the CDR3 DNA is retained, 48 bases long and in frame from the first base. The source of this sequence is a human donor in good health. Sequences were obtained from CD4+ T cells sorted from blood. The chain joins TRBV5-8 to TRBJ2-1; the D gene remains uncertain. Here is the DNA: TGTGCCAGCAGCTCAAGCCAACCTACAAGTAGGAATGAGCAGTTCTTC. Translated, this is CASSSSQPTSRNEQFF.